The sample holds a few counts of the clone carrying this T cell receptor beta chain. From germline, CDR1 is SQVTM and CDR2 ANQGSEA. There are 14 residues in the CDR3. The V gene lost 7 bases and the J gene lost 5 bases, with 18 bases spanning the gap. These data belong to a study of blood T cells in healthy people across ages. A J-beta primer mix and a sample-barcoded 5' primer were used in a second PCR of roughly 6 to 11 cycles. TCRdb analysed the 5' RACE reads with MiXCR anew, one entry per CDR3 protein. The sample yields some 1.5 million distinct CDR3 sequences, about 30% seen once. The sequence derives from a woman aged 25-40 years in good health. J is TRBJ2-1 and V is TRBV29-1; weak D call: TRBD2 (5 bases). Material for sequencing was blood. DNA of the CDR3: TGCAGCGCCGCGTCGCGACTCGGGAACAATGAGCAGTTCTTC. Protein sequence: CSAASRLGNNEQFF.